This T cell receptor (beta chain) came from a study of OX40 agonist ivuxolimab in advanced cancers. Across the study: People who had prior anti-PD-1, anti-PD-L1 or anti-CTLA-4 therapy could take part, and around 40% had some. Partial responses occurred in Three dose-escalation patients, one with hepatocellular carcinoma and two with cutaneous melanoma.

The germline V gene encodes CDR1 LNHDA and CDR2 SQIVND (reference sequence). CDR3 length: 13 residues. J lost 12 bases, V lost 5 bases, and 12 bases had no gene match. Data came from immunoSEQ multiplex PCR; TCRdb stores just in-frame clones and leaves some out. This repertoire shows roughly 86,000 clones, roughly 92% found once; its top ten account for roughly 1.1%. A history of autoimmune disease or systemic immunosuppression excluded patients. The material sequenced was CD4+ or CD8+ T cells sorted from blood, taken in a trial of the OX40 agonist ivuxolimab. The sequence was collected from an adult with an advanced solid tumor such as melanoma, head and neck, liver or kidney cancer. This sequence joins TRBV19 and TRBJ2-7; 8 bases are a match to TRBD1. For the CDR3, the DNA is TGTGCCAGTAGTGAAGGACAGGGAGCTTCCCGGTACTTC. Protein product: CASSEGQGASRYF.